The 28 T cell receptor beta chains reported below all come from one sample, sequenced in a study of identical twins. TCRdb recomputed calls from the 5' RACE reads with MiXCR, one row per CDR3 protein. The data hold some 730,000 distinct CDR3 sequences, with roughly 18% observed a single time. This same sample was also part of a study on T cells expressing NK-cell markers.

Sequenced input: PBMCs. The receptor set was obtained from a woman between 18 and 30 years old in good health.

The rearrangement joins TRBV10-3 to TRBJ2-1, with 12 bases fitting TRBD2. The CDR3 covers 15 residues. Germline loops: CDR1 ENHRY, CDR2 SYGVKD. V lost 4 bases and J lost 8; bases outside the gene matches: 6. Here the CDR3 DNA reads TGTGCCATCAGTGCCAGCCTAGCGGGAGGGGATGAGCAGTTCTTC. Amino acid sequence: CAISASLAGGDEQFF.

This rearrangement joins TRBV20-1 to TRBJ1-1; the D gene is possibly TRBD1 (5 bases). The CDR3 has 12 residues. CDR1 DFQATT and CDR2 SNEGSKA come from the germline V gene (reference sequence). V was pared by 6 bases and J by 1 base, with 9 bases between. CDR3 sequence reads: CSAVQGNTEAFF. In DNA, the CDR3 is TGCAGTGCAGTCCAGGGGAACACTGAAGCTTTCTTT.

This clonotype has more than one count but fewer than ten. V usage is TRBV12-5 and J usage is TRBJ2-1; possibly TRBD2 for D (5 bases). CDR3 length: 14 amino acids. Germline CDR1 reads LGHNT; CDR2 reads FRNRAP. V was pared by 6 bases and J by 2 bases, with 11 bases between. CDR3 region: CASGRGGTYNEQFF. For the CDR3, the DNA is TGTGCTAGTGGGAGAGGAGGAACCTACAATGAGCAGTTCTTC.

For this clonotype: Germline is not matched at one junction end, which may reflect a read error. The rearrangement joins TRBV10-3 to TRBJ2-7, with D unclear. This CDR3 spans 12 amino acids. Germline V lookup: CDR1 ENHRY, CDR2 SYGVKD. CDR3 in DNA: TGTGCCATCAGTGATCTTGATTACGCGCAGTACTTC. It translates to CAISDLDYAQYF.

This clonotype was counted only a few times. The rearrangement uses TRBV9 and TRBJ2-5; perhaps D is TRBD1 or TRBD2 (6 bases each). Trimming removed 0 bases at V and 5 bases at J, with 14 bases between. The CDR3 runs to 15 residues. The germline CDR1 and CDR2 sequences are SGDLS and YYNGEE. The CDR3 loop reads CASSVDQRRGETQYF. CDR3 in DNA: TGTGCCAGCAGCGTAGATCAGCGGAGGGGGGAGACCCAGTACTTC.

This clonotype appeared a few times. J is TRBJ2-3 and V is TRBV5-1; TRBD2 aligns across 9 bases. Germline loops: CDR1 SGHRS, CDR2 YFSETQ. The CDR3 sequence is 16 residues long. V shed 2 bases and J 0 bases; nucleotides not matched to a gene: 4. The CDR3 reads CASSLILAGSTDTQYF. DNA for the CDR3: TGCGCCAGCAGCTTAATACTAGCGGGTAGCACAGATACGCAGTATTTT. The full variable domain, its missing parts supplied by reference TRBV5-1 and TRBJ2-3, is KAGVTQTPRYLIKTRGQQVTLSCSPISGHRSVSWYQQTPGQGLQFLFEYFSETQRNKGNFPGRFSGRQFSNSRSEMNVSTLELGDSALYLCASSLILAGSTDTQYFGPGTRLTVL.

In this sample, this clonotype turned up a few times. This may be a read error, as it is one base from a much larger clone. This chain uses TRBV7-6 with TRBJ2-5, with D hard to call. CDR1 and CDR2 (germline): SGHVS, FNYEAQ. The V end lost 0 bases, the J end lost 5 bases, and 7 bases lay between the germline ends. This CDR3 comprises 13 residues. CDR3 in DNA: TGTGCCAGCAGCTTAGCCCTACACGAGACCCAGTACTTC. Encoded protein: CASSLALHETQYF.

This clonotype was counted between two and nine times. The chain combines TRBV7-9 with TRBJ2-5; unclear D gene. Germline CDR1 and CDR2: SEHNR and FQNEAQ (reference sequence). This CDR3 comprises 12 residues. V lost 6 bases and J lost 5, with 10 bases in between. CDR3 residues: CASSQPLETQYF. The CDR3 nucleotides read TGTGCCAGCAGTCAGCCCCTCGAGACCCAGTACTTC.

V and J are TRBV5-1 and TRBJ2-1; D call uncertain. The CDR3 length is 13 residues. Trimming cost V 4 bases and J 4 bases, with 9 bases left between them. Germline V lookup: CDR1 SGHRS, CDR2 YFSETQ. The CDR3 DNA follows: TGCGCCAGCAGCAAAGACTTGTACAATGAGCAGTTCTTC. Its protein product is CASSKDLYNEQFF. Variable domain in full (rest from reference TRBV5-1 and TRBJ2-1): KAGVTQTPRYLIKTRGQQVTLSCSPISGHRSVSWYQQTPGQGLQFLFEYFSETQRNKGNFPGRFSGRQFSNSRSEMNVSTLELGDSALYLCASSKDLYNEQFFGPGTRLTVL.

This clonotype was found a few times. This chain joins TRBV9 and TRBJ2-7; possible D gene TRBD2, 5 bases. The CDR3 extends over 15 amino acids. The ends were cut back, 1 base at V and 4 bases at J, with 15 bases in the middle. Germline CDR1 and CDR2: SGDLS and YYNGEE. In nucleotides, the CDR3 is TGTGCCAGCAGCGTAAGAACGGGATCTAAGTACGAGCAGTACTTC. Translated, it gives CASSVRTGSKYEQYF.

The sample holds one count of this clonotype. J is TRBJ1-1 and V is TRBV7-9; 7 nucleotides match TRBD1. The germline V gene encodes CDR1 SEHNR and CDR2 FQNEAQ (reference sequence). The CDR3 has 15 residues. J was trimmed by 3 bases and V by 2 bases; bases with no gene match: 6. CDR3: CASSLTQGPDTEAFF. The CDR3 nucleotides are TGTGCCAGCAGCTTAACACAGGGGCCCGACACTGAAGCTTTCTTT.

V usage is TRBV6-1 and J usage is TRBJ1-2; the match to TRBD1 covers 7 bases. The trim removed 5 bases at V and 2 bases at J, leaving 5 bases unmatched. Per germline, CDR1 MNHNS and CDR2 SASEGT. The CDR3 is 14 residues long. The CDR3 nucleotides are TGTGCCAGCAGTAGACAGGGTTACAACTATGGCTACACCTTC. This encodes CASSRQGYNYGYTF.

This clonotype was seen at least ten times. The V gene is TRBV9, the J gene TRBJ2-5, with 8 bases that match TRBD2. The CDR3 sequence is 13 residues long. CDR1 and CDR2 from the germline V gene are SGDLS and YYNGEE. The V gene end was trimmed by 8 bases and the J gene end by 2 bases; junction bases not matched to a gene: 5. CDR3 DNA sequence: TGTGCCAGTAGTGTAGCGGGGCAAGAGACCCAGTACTTC. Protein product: CASSVAGQETQYF.

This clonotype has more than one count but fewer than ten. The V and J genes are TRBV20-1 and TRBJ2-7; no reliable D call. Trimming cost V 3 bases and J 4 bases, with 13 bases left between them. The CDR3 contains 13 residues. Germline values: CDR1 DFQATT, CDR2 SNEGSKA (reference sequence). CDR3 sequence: CSASNSLGYEQYF. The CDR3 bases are TGCAGTGCTAGTAACTCCCTTGGGTACGAGCAGTACTTC.

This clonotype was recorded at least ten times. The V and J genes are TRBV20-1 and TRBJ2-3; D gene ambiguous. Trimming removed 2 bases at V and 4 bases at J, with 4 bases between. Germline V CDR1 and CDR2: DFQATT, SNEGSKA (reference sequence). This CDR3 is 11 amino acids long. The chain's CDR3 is CSARLADTQYF. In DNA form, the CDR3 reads TGCAGTGCTAGACTGGCAGATACGCAGTATTTT.

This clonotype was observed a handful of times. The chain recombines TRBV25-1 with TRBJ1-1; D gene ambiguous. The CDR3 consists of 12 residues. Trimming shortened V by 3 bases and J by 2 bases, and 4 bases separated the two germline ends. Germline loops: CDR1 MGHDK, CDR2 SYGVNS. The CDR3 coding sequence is TGTGCCAGCAGTGAGTTTAACACTGAAGCTTTCTTT. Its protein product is CASSEFNTEAFF.

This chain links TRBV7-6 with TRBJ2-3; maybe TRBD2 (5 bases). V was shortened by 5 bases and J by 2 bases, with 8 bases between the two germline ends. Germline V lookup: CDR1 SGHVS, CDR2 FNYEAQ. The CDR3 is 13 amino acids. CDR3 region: CASSTGLTDTQYF. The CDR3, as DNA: TGTGCCAGCAGCACCGGACTCACAGATACGCAGTATTTT.

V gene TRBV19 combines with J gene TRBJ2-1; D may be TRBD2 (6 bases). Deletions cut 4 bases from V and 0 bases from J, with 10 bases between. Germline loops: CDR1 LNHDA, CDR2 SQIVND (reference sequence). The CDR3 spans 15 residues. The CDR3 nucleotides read TGTGCCAGTAGTACGGGGGACGGCTCCTACAATGAGCAGTTCTTC. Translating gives CASSTGDGSYNEQFF.

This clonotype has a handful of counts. The CDR3 loop reads CASSLDRVSSEQYF. CDR3 coding DNA: TGTGCCAGCAGTTTGGACAGGGTATCGTCCGAGCAGTACTTC. V is TRBV7-3 and J is TRBJ2-7; 8 bases agree with TRBD1. The ends lost 6 bases at V and 6 bases at J; junction bases unmatched: 10. Germline lookup yields CDR1 SGHTA and CDR2 FQGTGA. The CDR3 spans 14 residues.

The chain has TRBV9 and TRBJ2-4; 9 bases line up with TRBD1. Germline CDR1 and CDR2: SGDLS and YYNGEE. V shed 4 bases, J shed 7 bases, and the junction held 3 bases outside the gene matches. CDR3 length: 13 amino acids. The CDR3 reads CASSPGTGNIQYF. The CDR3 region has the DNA TGTGCCAGCAGCCCCGGGACAGGGAACATTCAGTACTTC. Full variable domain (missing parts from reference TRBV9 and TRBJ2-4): DSGVTQTPKHLITATGQRVTLRCSPRSGDLSVYWYQQSLDQGLQFLIQYYNGEERAKGNILERFSAQQFPDLHSELNLSSLELGDSALYFCASSPGTGNIQYFGAGTRLSVL.

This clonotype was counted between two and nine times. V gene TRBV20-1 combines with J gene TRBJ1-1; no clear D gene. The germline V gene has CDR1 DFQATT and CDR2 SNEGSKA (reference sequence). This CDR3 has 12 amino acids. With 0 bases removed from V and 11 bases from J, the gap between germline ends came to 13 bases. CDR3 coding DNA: TGCAGTGCTAGAGATGTGGGAGTTAATGCTTTCTTT. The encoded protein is CSARDVGVNAFF.

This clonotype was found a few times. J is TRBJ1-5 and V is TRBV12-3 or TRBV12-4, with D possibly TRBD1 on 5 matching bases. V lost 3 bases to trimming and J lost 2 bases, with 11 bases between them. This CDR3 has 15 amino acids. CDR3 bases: TGTGCCAGCAGTTTTGGCAGGGATGGCAATCAGCCCCAGCATTTT. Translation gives CASSFGRDGNQPQHF.

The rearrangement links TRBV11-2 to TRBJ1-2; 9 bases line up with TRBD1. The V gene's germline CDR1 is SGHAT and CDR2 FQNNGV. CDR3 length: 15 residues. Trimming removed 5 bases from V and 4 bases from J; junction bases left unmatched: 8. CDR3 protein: CASSPLQGAIYGYTF. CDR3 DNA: TGTGCCAGCAGCCCACTACAGGGGGCCATCTATGGCTACACCTTC. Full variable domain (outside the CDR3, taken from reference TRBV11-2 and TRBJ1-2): EAGVAQSPRYKIIEKRQSVAFWCNPISGHATLYWYQQILGQGPKLLIQFQNNGVVDDSQLPKDRFSAERLKGVDSTLKIQPAKLEDSAVYLCASSPLQGAIYGYTFGSGTRLTVV.

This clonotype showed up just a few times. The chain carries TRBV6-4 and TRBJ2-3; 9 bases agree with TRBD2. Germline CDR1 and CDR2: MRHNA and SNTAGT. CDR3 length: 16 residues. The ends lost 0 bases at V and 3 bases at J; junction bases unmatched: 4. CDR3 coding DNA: TGTGCCAGCAGTGACTCGGCGGGGGGGCCGACAGATACGCAGTATTTT. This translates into CASSDSAGGPTDTQYF.

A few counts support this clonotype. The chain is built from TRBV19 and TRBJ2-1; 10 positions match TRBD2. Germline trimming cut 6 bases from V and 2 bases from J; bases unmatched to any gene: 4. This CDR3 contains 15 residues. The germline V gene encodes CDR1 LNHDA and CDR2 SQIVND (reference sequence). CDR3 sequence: CASRLAGGPYNEQFF. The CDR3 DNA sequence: TGTGCCAGTAGATTAGCGGGAGGCCCCTACAATGAGCAGTTCTTC.

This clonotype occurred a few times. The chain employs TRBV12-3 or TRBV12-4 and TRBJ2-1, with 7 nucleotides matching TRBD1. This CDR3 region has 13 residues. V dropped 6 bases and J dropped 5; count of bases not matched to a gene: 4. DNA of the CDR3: TGTGCCAGCAGGTTCACAGGGGACAATGAGCAGTTCTTC. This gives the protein CASRFTGDNEQFF.

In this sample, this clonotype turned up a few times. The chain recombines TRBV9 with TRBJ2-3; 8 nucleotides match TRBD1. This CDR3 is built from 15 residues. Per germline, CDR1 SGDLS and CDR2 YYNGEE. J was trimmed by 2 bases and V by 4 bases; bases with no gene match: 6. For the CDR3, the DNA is TGTGCCAGCAGCACCCAGGGGGCCTTCACAGATACGCAGTATTTT. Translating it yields CASSTQGAFTDTQYF.

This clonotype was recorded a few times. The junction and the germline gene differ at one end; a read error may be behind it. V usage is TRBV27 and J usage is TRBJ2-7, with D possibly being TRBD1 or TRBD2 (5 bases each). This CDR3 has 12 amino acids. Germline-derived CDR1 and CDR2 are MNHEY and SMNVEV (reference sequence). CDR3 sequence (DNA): TGTGCCAGCAGTTCGGCCACCGGGACCAACTGCTTC. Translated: CASSSATGTNCF.